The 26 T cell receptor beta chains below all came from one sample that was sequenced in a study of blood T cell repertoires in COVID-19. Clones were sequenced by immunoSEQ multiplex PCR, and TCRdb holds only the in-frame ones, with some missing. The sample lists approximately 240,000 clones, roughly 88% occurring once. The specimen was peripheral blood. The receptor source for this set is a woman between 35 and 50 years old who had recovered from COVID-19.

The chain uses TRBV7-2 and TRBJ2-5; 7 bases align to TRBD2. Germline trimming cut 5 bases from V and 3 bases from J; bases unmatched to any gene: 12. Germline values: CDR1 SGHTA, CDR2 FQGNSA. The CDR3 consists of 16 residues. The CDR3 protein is CASSNRLGGGEETQYF. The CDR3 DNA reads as TGTGCCAGCAGCAACCGGCTGGGCGGGGGAGAAGAGACCCAGTACTTC.

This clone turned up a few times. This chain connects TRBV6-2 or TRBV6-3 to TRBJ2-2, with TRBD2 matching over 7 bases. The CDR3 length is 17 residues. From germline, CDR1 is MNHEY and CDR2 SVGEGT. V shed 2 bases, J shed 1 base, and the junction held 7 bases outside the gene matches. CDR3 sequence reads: CASSYPVAGLNTGELFF. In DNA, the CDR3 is TGTGCCAGCAGTTACCCAGTAGCGGGTCTGAACACCGGGGAGCTGTTTTTT.

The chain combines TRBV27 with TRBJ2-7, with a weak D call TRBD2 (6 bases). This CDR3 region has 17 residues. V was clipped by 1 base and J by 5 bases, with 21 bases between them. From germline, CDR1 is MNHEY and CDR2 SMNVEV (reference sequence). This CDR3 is CASSLYNQRARINEQYF. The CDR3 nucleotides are TGTGCCAGCAGTTTATATAACCAGCGGGCCCGTATAAACGAGCAGTACTTC.

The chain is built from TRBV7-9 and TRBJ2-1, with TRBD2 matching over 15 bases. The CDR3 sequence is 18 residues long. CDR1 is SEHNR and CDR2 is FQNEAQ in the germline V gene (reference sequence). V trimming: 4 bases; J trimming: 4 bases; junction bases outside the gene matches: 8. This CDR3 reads CASSSGLAGGPFYNEQFF. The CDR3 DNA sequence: TGTGCCAGCAGCTCTGGACTAGCGGGGGGGCCTTTTTACAATGAGCAGTTCTTC.

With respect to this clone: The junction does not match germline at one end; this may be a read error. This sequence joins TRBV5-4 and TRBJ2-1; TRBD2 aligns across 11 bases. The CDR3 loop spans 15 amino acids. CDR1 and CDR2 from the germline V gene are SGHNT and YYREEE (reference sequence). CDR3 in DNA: TGTGCCAGCAGGTTGGGACTAGCGGTCTACAATGAGCAGTTCTTC. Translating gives CASRLGLAVYNEQFF. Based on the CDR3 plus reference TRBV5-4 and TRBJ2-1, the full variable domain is ETGVTQSPTHLIKTRGQQVTLRCSSQSGHNTVSWYQQALGQGPQFIFQYYREEENGRGNFPPRFSGLQFPNYSSELNVNALELDDSALYLCASRLGLAVYNEQFFGPGTRLTVL.

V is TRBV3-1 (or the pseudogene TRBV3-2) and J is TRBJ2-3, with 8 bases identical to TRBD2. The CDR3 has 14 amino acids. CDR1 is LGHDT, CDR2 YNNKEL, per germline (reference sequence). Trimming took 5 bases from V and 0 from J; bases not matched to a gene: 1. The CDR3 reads CASSGLASTDTQYF. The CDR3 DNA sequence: TGTGCCAGCAGCGGACTAGCTAGCACAGATACGCAGTATTTT.

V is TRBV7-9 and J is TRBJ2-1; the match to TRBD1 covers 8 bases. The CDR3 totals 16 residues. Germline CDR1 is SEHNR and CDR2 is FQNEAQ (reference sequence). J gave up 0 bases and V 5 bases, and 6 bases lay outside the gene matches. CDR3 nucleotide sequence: TGTGCCAGCAGCCCGGGACAGGTGAGCTCCTACAATGAGCAGTTCTTC. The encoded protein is CASSPGQVSSYNEQFF.

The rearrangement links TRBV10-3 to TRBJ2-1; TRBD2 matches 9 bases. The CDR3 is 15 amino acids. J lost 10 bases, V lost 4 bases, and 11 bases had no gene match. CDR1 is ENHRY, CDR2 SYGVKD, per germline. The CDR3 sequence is CAISGASGTPGEQFF. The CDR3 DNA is TGTGCCATCAGTGGTGCTAGCGGGACCCCTGGGGAGCAGTTCTTC.

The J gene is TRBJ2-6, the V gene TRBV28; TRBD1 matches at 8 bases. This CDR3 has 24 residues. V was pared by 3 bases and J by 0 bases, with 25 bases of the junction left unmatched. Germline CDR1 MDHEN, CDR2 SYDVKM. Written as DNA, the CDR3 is TGTGCCAGCAGTTTTAGGCGTCTAGGACCAGGGGGCCCCCGGGCATACTCTGGGGCCAACGTCCTGACTTTC. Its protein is CASSFRRLGPGGPRAYSGANVLTF.

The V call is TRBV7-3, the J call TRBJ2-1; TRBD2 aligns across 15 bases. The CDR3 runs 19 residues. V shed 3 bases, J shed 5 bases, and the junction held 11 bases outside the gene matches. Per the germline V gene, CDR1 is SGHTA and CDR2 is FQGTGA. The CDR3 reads CASSFEGGLAGGRDNEQFF. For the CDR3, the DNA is TGTGCCAGCAGCTTCGAGGGCGGACTAGCGGGAGGGAGGGACAATGAGCAGTTCTTC.

The CDR3 loop is CASSPVVATDYGYTF. The CDR3, as DNA: TGTGCCAGCTCACCCGTCGTCGCGACAGACTATGGCTACACCTTC. The rearrangement uses TRBV18 and TRBJ1-2, with D tentatively TRBD1 (5 bases). The ends were cut back, 3 bases at V and 3 bases at J, with 14 bases in the middle. Germline values: CDR1 KGHSH, CDR2 LQKENI. This CDR3 comprises 15 residues. Looking up the rest from reference TRBV18 and TRBJ1-2 gives the full variable domain: NAGVMQNPRHLVRRRGQEARLRCSPMKGHSHVYWYRQLPEEGLKFMVYLQKENIIDESGMPKERFSAEFPKEGPSILRIQQVVRGDSAAYFCASSPVVATDYGYTFGSGTRLTVV.

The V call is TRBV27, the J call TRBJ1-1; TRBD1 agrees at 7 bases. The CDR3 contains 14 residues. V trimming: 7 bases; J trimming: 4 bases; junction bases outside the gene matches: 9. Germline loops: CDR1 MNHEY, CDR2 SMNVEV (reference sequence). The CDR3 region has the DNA TGTGCCAGCACCCCACAGGGGTCGGGCACTGAAGCTTTCTTT. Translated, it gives CASTPQGSGTEAFF.

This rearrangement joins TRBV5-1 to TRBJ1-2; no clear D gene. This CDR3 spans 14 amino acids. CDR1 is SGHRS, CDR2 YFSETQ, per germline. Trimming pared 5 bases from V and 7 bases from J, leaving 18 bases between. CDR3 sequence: CASRPDSPYGGYTF. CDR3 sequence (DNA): TGCGCCAGCAGGCCGGACTCCCCCTATGGTGGCTACACCTTC. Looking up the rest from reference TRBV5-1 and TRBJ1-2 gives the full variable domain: KAGVTQTPRYLIKTRGQQVTLSCSPISGHRSVSWYQQTPGQGLQFLFEYFSETQRNKGNFPGRFSGRQFSNSRSEMNVSTLELGDSALYLCASRPDSPYGGYTFGSGTRLTVV.

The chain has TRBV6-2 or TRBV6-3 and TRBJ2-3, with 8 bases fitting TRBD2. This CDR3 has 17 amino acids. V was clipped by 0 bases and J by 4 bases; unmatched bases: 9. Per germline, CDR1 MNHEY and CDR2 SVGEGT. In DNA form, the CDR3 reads TGTGCCAGCAGTTACTCGAGGCTTACTAGCGGCGCAGATACGCAGTATTTT. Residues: CASSYSRLTSGADTQYF.

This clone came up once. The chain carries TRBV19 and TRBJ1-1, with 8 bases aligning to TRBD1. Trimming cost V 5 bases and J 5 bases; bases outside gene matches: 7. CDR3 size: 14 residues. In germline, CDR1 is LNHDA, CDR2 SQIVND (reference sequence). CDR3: CASSRQGLGTEAFF. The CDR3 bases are TGTGCCAGTAGTCGACAGGGGCTGGGAACTGAAGCTTTCTTT.

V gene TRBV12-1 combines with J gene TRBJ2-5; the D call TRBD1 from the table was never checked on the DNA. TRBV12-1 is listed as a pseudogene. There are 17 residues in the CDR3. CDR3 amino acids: CASSFRTRGHRGETQYF. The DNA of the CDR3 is TGTGCCAGCAGCTTTCGAACCCGAGGGCACAGGGGAGAGACCCAGTACTTC.

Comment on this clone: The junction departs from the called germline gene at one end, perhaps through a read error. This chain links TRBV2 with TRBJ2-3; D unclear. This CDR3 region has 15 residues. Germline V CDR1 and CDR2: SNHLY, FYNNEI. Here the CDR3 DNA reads TGTGCCAGCAGCGAAGAAAGCGTTCGCACAGATACGCAGTATTTT. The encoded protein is CASSEESVRTDTQYF.

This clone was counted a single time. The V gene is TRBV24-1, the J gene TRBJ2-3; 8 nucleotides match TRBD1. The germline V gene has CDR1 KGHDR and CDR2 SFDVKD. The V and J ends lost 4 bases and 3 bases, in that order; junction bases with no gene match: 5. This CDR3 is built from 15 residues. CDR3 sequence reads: CATSDWTGFTDTQYF. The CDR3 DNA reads TGTGCCACCAGTGACTGGACAGGGTTTACAGATACGCAGTATTTT.

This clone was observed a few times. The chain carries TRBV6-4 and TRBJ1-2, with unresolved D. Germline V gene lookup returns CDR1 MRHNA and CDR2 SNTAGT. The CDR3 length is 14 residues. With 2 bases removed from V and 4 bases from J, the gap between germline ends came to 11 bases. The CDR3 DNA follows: TGTGCCAGCAGTGACGCGAGAACTAGCTATGGCTACACCTTC. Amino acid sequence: CASSDARTSYGYTF.

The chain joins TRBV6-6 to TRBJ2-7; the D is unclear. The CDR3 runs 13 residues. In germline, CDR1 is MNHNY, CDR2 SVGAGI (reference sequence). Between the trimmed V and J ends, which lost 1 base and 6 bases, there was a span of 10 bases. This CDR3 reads CASSYLDTSEQYF. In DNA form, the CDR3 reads TGTGCCAGCAGTTACTTAGATACCTCCGAGCAGTACTTC.

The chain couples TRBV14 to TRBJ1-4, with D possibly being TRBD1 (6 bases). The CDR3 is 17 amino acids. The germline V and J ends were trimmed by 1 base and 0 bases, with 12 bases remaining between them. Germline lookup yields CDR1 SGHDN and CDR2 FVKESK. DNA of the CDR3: TGTGCCAGCAGCCAAGTGGGACAATATGCAACTAATGAAAAACTGTTTTTT. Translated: CASSQVGQYATNEKLFF.

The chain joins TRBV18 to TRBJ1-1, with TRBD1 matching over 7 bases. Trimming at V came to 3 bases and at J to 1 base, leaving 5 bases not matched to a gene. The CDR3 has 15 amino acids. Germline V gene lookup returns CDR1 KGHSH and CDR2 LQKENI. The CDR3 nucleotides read TGTGCCAGCTCACCCGGACAGGTACCGAACACTGAAGCTTTCTTT. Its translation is CASSPGQVPNTEAFF.

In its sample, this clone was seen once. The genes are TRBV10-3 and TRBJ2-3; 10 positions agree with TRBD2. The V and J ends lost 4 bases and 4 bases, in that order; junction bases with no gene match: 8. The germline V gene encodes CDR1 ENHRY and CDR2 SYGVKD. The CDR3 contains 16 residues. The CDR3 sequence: CAISVTSGKGADTQYF. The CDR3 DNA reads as TGTGCCATCAGTGTAACTAGCGGGAAGGGGGCAGATACGCAGTATTTT.

CDR3 sequence reads: CASSYFRGGSSYEQYF. CDR3 DNA sequence: TGTGCCAGCAGTTATTTCAGGGGTGGGAGCTCCTACGAGCAGTACTTC. The chain employs TRBV6-5 and TRBJ2-7; maybe TRBD1 (6 bases). Trimming shortened V by 3 bases and J by 0 bases, and 15 bases separated the two germline ends. This CDR3 spans 16 amino acids. CDR1 is MNHEY and CDR2 is SVGAGI in the germline V gene.

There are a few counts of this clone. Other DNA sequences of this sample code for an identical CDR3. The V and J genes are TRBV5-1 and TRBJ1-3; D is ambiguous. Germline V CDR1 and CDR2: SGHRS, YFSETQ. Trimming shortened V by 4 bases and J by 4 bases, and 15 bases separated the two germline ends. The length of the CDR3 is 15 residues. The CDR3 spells CASSRGGGSGNTIYF. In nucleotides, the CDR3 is TGCGCCAGCAGCCGTGGCGGTGGCTCAGGAAACACCATATATTTT.

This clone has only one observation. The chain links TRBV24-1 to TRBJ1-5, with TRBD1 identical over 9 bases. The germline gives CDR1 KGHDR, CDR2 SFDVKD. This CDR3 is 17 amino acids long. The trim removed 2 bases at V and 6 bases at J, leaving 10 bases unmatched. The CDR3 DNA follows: TGTGCCACCAGTGATTCTGGGCCCGGGACAGGGATTCAGCCCCAGCATTTT. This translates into CATSDSGPGTGIQPQHF.